The 9 T cell receptor beta chains given below trace back to one sample, sequenced in a study of cytomegalovirus exposure and HLA in healthy donors. Clones were sequenced by immunoSEQ multiplex PCR, and TCRdb holds only the in-frame ones, with some missing. The sample holds tens of thousands of clones, approximately 97% seen once. The sequenced sample consisted of PBMCs. Source of these receptors: a woman younger than 35 in good health and CMV-seropositive.

The chain employs TRBV7-8 and TRBJ1-1, with TRBD1 identical over 7 bases. The CDR3 contains 14 residues. The J segment lost 4 bases and the V segment lost 0 bases, leaving 2 bases of the junction unmatched. Germline V CDR1 and CDR2: SGHVS, FQNEAQ. The CDR3 loop reads CASSLAQGVTEAFF. The DNA for the CDR3 is TGTGCCAGCAGCTTAGCGCAGGGGGTCACTGAAGCTTTCTTT.

This chain connects TRBV29-1 to TRBJ2-2, with D possibly being TRBD1 (6 bases). The CDR3 extends over 12 amino acids. The V gene lost 7 bases and the J gene lost 5 bases, with 11 bases spanning the gap. Germline assignment: CDR1 SQVTM and CDR2 ANQGSEA. The CDR3 coding sequence is TGCAGCGCAGAAACAGGGACCGGGGAGCTGTTTTTT. It encodes CSAETGTGELFF.

The count of this clone is one. V usage is TRBV29-1 and J usage is TRBJ2-7; the D is unclear. This CDR3 is 12 amino acids long. The V end lost 3 bases, the J end lost 2 bases, and 8 bases lay between the germline ends. CDR1 and CDR2 (germline): SQVTM, ANQGSEA. CDR3 protein: CSVEGRTYEQYF. CDR3 DNA: TGCAGCGTTGAGGGCAGAACCTACGAGCAGTACTTC.

V is TRBV11-1 and J is TRBJ2-5; D perhaps matches TRBD1 (6 bases). This CDR3 is built from 14 residues. Germline assignment: CDR1 SGHAT and CDR2 FQDESV (reference sequence). V lost 7 bases, J lost 4 bases, and 16 bases lay in between. The CDR3 DNA reads TGTGCCAGCACCCCTCGAGGGACACTAGAGACCCAGTACTTC. Encoded protein: CASTPRGTLETQYF.

The count of this clone is one. V gene TRBV28 combines with J gene TRBJ1-2; no firm D call. The CDR3 contains 15 residues. Germline loops: CDR1 MDHEN, CDR2 SYDVKM. Trimming took 5 bases from V and 5 from J, leaving 18 bases between them. Here the CDR3 DNA reads TGTGCCAGCAGTACCGAACAGTGGAGGGATTATGGCTACACCTTC. Protein: CASSTEQWRDYGYTF.

The chain is built from TRBV11-2 and TRBJ2-7; 11 bases map to TRBD2. V lost 5 bases and J lost 6; bases outside the gene matches: 6. Germline lookup yields CDR1 SGHAT and CDR2 FQNNGV. The CDR3 length is 14 residues. CDR3 loop: CASSRTSGLFEQYF. The CDR3 DNA reads as TGTGCCAGCAGCCGGACTAGCGGGTTGTTCGAGCAGTACTTC.

The chain employs TRBV28 and TRBJ2-7; no firm D call. This CDR3 spans 15 amino acids. The germline gives CDR1 MDHEN, CDR2 SYDVKM. Trimming left V 0 bases short and J 0 bases short, with 9 bases between. In nucleotides, the CDR3 is TGTGCCAGCAGTTTATGGGAGAGTAGCTCCTACGAGCAGTACTTC. Its protein product is CASSLWESSSYEQYF.

This rearrangement joins TRBV12-5 to TRBJ2-1; D gene unclear. The CDR3 has 15 amino acids. Germline V lookup: CDR1 LGHNT, CDR2 FRNRAP. Between the trimmed V and J ends, which lost 5 bases and 4 bases, there was a span of 15 bases. CDR3: CASGPSTLLYNEQFF. The CDR3 DNA reads TGTGCTAGTGGTCCCTCGACTCTCCTGTACAATGAGCAGTTCTTC.

The genes are TRBV27 and TRBJ2-7; 7 positions agree with TRBD1. Germline CDR1 is MNHEY and CDR2 is SMNVEV (reference sequence). Trimming removed 10 bases from V and 2 bases from J; junction bases left unmatched: 5. This CDR3 spans 12 amino acids. The CDR3 loop is CATSTGTYEQYF. Here the CDR3 DNA reads TGTGCCACTTCGACAGGGACCTACGAGCAGTACTTC.